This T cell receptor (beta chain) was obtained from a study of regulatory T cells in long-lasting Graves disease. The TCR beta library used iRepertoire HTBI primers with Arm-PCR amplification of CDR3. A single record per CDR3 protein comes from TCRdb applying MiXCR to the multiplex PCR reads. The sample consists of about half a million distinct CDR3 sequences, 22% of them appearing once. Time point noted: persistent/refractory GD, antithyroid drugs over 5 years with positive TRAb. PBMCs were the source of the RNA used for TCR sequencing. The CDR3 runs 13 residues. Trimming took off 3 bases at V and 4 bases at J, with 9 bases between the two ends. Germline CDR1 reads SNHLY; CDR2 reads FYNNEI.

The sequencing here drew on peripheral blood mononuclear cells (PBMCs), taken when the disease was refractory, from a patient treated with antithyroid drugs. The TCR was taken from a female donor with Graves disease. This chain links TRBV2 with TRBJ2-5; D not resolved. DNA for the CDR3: TGTGCCAGCAGTGACTCCGAACTAGAGACCCAGTACTTC. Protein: CASSDSELETQYF.